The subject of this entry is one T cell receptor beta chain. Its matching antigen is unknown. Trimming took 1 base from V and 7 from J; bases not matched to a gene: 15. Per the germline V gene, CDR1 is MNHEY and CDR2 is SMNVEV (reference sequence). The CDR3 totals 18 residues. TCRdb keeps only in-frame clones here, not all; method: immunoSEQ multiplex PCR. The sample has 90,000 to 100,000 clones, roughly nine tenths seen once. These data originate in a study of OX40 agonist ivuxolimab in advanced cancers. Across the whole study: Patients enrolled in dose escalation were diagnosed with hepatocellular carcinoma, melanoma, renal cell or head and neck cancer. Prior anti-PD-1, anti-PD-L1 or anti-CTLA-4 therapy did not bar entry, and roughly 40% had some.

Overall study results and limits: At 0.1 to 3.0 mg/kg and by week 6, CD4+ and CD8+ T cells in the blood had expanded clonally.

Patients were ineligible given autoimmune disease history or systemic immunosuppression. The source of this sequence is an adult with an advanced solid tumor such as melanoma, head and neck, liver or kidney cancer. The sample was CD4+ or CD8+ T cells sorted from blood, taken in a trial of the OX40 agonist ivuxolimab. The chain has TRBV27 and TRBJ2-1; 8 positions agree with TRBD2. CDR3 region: CASSLWTSFAGGLNEQFF. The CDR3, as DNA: TGTGCCAGCAGTTTATGGACGAGCTTTGCGGGAGGTCTTAATGAGCAGTTCTTC.